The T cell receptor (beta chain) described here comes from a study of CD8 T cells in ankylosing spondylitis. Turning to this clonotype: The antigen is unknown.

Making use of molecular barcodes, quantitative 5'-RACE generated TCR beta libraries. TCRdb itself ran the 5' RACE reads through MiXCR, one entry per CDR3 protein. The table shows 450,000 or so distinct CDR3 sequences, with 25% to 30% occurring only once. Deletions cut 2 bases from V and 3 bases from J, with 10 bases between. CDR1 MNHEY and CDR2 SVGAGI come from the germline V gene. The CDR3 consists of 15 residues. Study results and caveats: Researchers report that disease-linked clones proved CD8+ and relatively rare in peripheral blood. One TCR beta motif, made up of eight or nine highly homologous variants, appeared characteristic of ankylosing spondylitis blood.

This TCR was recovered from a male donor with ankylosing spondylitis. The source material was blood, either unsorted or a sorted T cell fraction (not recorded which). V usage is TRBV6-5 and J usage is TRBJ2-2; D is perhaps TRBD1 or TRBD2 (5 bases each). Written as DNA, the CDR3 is TGTGCCAGCAGTTACCTGGGACCGGACACCGGGGAGCTGTTTTTT. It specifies CASSYLGPDTGELFF.